The entry below gives a single T cell receptor (beta chain) sequence along with its context. It has no known antigen specificity. The sample holds no much larger clone one base away, and base qualities are not on file. The CDR3 goes from the cysteine to the phenylalanine over 15 residues. The kept DNA is CDR3 alone, 45 bases in frame from the first base. CDR1 MNHEY and CDR2 SMNVEV are derived from the germline V gene (reference sequence). V loses 7 bases at its end and J loses 3 bases; junction bases beyond the gene matches: 10. TCR beta CDR3 regions were amplified from RNA transcripts. For the first round of RT-PCR on the TCR CDR3, the HTBI primer set was used together with the Qiagen OneStep RT-PCR kit. Libraries were constructed in a second round of multiplex PCR, after which size selection and purification were performed. Libraries were sequenced paired-end with 100 bp reads on an Illumina HiSeq2000. As for how the authors treated the data: Raw data were processed with SOAPnuke, discarding reads with adapters, uncalled bases, mean Phred below 15, or no exact constant-primer or identifier match. COPE v1.2.5 was used to merge the high-quality paired reads, and each unique nucleotide sequence was defined as a clonotype. MiTCR v1.1 was used to align the clonotypes against IMGT TRBV, TRBD and TRBJ reference segments. Analysis was restricted to V-J combinations with a frequency above 0.0001, which covered roughly 99% of repertoires. A TCS score was defined as the ratio of F50 (clonal expansion) to E x V (chaos), with BLOSUM62-based TCRdist applied between CDR3 peptides within each V-J. Welch's t-statistics and random forest reduced roughly 530 V-J features to 13, which were used in a naive Bayes classifier (R e1071). In-frame beta chains were kept once TCRdb had trimmed the public reads at Q25 with fastp and called clones with MiXCR. Records with the same CDR3 protein are collapsed into one entry carrying the most frequent genes and DNA. Clone size and V and J calls follow TCRdb, not the original study. The sample table holds around 570,000 distinct CDR3 sequences, of which 20% were seen once. Roughly 47% of the sample comes from the top ten.

This sample is drawn from a study of T cells in Graves' hyperthyroidism and ophthalmopathy (dated by TCRdb to between 2018 and 2020). Background for the entire study: Peripheral blood was collected at initial diagnosis, before any treatment. To identify TCR V-J signatures that set the groups apart, the researchers used a discovery cohort of more than 95 patients, made up of fewer than 50 with Graves' ophthalmopathy and about 55 with stable Graves' hyperthyroidism. Whether ophthalmopathy could be predicted prospectively was tested in an independent validation cohort made up of 18 hyperthyroidism patients plus 17 patients who later progressed to ophthalmopathy. The roughly 100 discovery patients were randomly divided into training and test sets at a 7:3 ratio. The study also compared thyroid tissue and blood T-cell repertoires from about six Graves' hyperthyroidism patients. After sampling, hyperthyroidism patients received methimazole starting at 30 mg daily, and ophthalmopathy patients received high-dose intravenous methylprednisolone. According to the paper, TCR Vbeta CDR3 sequencing was carried out on some 140 peripheral blood samples, which came from approximately 41 ophthalmopathy, 75 to 80 hyperthyroidism and roughly 17 progressor patients. What the work shows at the level of the full study, not this receptor alone: No statistical method was used to fix the sample size in advance, and group allocation was not hidden from the investigators. In cross-validation, a model built on a 13 V-J signature told ophthalmopathy apart from stable hyperthyroidism with 85% to 90% sensitivity and roughly 82% specificity, and in testing the same model reached 80%/75%. During validation, the model predicted progression to ophthalmopathy a median of approximately 6.5 months ahead of onset, with almost 71% sensitivity and 72.22% specificity. Most expanded thyroid clonotypes (frequency above 0.001) were also found in blood, which suggests that blood repertoires may mirror thyroid immune responses.

In the ophthalmopathy patients, disease was moderately to severely active, with a Clinical Activity Score of 3 or more, a NOSPECS grade of 4 or more, and a duration of less than 3 months. The study excluded patients with uncontrolled infections, other autoimmune diseases, pregnancy or lactation. Diagnoses were established on the basis of clinical symptoms, serum thyroxine and TRAb, thyroid ultrasound, and orbital computed tomography. PBMCs were isolated from more than 9 ml of fresh peripheral blood by Ficoll-Paque density gradient centrifugation. Total RNA was extracted with Trizol reagent, and quality was checked on an Agilent 2100 Bioanalyzer.

Sequenced: blood. The source is a middle-aged man with Graves' ophthalmopathy. This chain is built from TRBV27 and TRBJ2-3, with 7 bases aligning to TRBD2. The nucleotides are TGTGCCAGCAACCCGGGTTGGACTAGAACAGATACGCAGTATTTT. Its protein is CASNPGWTRTDTQYF.